A selection of T cell receptor beta chains follows, all from one sample in a study of cytomegalovirus exposure and HLA in healthy donors. Measured with immunoSEQ multiplex PCR; TCRdb has only the in-frame clones, and not every one. The sample has fewer than 150,000 clones, and its top ten clones hold 2% to 3%. Sequenced input: PBMCs. These TCRs come from a man aged 40-49 years in good health and CMV-seronegative. Both conserved end residues are part of each CDR3. Each record gives: CDR3 protein, V gene, J gene, CDR3 length.

CDR3 protein: CASSIQFQNTEAFF
V gene: TRBV19
J gene: TRBJ1-1
CDR3 length: 14

CDR3 protein: CASSSGETGYLNTEAFF
V gene: TRBV5-1
J gene: TRBJ1-1
CDR3 length: 17

CDR3 protein: CAGMTGIKGYTF
V gene: TRBV10-1
J gene: TRBJ1-2
CDR3 length: 12

CDR3 protein: CASSQERTGKYNEQFF
V gene: TRBV4-1
J gene: TRBJ2-1
CDR3 length: 16

CDR3 protein: CASASFGKTQYF
V gene: TRBV12-5
J gene: TRBJ2-5
CDR3 length: 12

CDR3 protein: CASSSGQLTIGEQYF
V gene: TRBV5-4
J gene: TRBJ2-7
CDR3 length: 15

CDR3 protein: CSVEGGQGKGTDTQYF
V gene: TRBV29-1
J gene: TRBJ2-3
CDR3 length: 16

CDR3 protein: CSVGSGLLYQETQYF
V gene: TRBV29-1
J gene: TRBJ2-5
CDR3 length: 15

CDR3 protein: CASSQVVLAGRSYEQYF
V gene: TRBV4-3
J gene: TRBJ2-7
CDR3 length: 17

CDR3 protein: CASSSRDRGRELFF
V gene: TRBV28
J gene: TRBJ2-2
CDR3 length: 14

CDR3 protein: CASSNLQGISGNTIYF
V gene: TRBV5-1
J gene: TRBJ1-3
CDR3 length: 16

CDR3 protein: CASSFHEGGEQYF
V gene: TRBV6-5
J gene: TRBJ2-7
CDR3 length: 13

CDR3 protein: CASSPDGGAQPQHF
V gene: TRBV7-9
J gene: TRBJ1-5
CDR3 length: 14

CDR3 protein: CASSESSGGAFGELFF
V gene: TRBV7-3
J gene: TRBJ2-2
CDR3 length: 16

CDR3 protein: CASSVAIDSGNTIYF
V gene: TRBV9
J gene: TRBJ1-3
CDR3 length: 15

CDR3 protein: CASSPARSRETQYF
V gene: TRBV11-1
J gene: TRBJ2-5
CDR3 length: 14

CDR3 protein: CASSVGLAETRETQYF
V gene: TRBV2
J gene: TRBJ2-5
CDR3 length: 16

CDR3 protein: CASREQTAGEKLFF
V gene: TRBV2
J gene: TRBJ1-4
CDR3 length: 14

CDR3 protein: CSVVRASGGGLSNEQFF
V gene: TRBV29-1
J gene: TRBJ2-1
CDR3 length: 17

CDR3 protein: CASSGWFKRYEQYF
V gene: TRBV9
J gene: TRBJ2-7
CDR3 length: 14

CDR3 protein: CASSIPSTDRGDSNQPQHF
V gene: TRBV19
J gene: TRBJ1-5
CDR3 length: 19

CDR3 protein: CASSPSGQRNEKLFF
V gene: TRBV18
J gene: TRBJ1-4
CDR3 length: 15

CDR3 protein: CSVGIGAQPQHF
V gene: TRBV29-1
J gene: TRBJ1-5
CDR3 length: 12

CDR3 protein: CASSPQGQGTREQYF
V gene: TRBV7-9
J gene: TRBJ2-7
CDR3 length: 15

CDR3 protein: CASSLAGGPCTDTQYF
V gene: TRBV23-1
J gene: TRBJ2-3
CDR3 length: 16

CDR3 protein: CASTDYPQGNYGYTF
V gene: TRBV25-1
J gene: TRBJ1-2
CDR3 length: 15

CDR3 protein: CASSDRGQGGEQYF
V gene: TRBV2
J gene: -
CDR3 length: 14

CDR3 protein: CASSSTETYYNSPLHF
V gene: TRBV7-9
J gene: TRBJ1-6
CDR3 length: 16

CDR3 protein: CASSLILRGGATDTQYF
V gene: TRBV13
J gene: TRBJ2-3
CDR3 length: 17

CDR3 protein: CASSRTGDNGKLFF
V gene: TRBV7-9
J gene: TRBJ1-4
CDR3 length: 14

CDR3 protein: CASRQRGGQETQYF
V gene: TRBV6-1
J gene: TRBJ2-5
CDR3 length: 14

CDR3 protein: CASSQVWAGTSRGTDTQYF
V gene: TRBV4-2
J gene: TRBJ2-3
CDR3 length: 19

CDR3 protein: CASSHDREDTQYF
V gene: TRBV6-5
J gene: TRBJ2-3
CDR3 length: 13

CDR3 protein: CASSQDLRGGNNEQFF
V gene: TRBV4-2
J gene: TRBJ2-1
CDR3 length: 16